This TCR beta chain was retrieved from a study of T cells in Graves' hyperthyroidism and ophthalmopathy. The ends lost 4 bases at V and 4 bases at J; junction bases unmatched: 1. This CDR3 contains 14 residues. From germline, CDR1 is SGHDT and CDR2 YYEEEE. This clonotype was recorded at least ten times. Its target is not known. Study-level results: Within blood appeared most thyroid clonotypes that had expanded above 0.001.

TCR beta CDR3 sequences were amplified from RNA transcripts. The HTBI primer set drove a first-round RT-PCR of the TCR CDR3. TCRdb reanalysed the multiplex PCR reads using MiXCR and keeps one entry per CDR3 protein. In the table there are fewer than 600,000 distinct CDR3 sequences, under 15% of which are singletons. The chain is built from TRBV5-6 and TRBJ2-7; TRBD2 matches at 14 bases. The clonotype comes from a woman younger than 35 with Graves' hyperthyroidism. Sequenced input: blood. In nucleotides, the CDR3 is TGTGCCAGCAGCGGGACTAGCGGGAGATACGAGCAGTACTTC. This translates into CASSGTSGRYEQYF.